The 14 T cell receptor beta chains in this list originate from one sample, sequenced in a study of T cell responses to AZD1222 COVID-19 vaccine. Profiling relied on immunoSEQ multiplex PCR, and the TCRdb table lists in-frame clones only, not all of them. The profile shows 75,000 to 90,000 clones, approximately 78% of them singletons. This material consisted of peripheral blood, taken on day 0 of AZD1222 vaccination. The receptors here all came from an adult in good health.

The chain uses TRBV27 and TRBJ2-3, with D unclear. CDR3 length: 17 residues. Germline V CDR1 and CDR2: MNHEY, SMNVEV (reference sequence). V was shortened by 6 bases and J by 0 bases, with 19 bases between the two germline ends. CDR3 residues: CASSPSRSLGSTDTQYF. The CDR3 DNA sequence: TGTGCCAGCAGCCCATCCCGATCGTTGGGGAGCACAGATACGCAGTATTTT.

This chain joins TRBV2 and TRBJ2-2; 7 bases are shared with TRBD1. The V segment lost 6 bases and the J segment 4 bases; nucleotides outside the gene matches: 8. CDR3 length: 15 residues. Looked up from germline, CDR1 is SNHLY and CDR2 is FYNNEI. The CDR3, as DNA: TGTGCCAGCAGGAGGACAGGAGTTCCCACCGGGGAGCTGTTTTTT. Translated: CASRRTGVPTGELFF.

In its sample, this clone was seen once. This rearrangement joins TRBV4-3 to TRBJ1-4, with 7 bases fitting TRBD1. Germline trimming cut 0 bases from V and 12 bases from J; bases unmatched to any gene: 10. Germline CDR1 reads LGHNA; CDR2 reads YSLEER. This CDR3 is built from 15 residues. For the CDR3, the DNA is TGCGCCAGCAGCCAAGATACAGGGGAAGGAGGGGAACTGTTTTTT. Translation: CASSQDTGEGGELFF.

V and J are TRBV6-6 and TRBJ2-2; D unclear. The germline V and J ends were trimmed by 7 bases and 3 bases, with 6 bases remaining between them. CDR1 MNHNY and CDR2 SVGAGI come from the germline V gene (reference sequence). This CDR3 region has 12 residues. The DNA of the CDR3 is TGTGCCAGCACCGACTACACCGGGGAGCTGTTTTTT. Encoded protein: CASTDYTGELFF.

The chain has TRBV10-3 and TRBJ1-3; D is possibly TRBD1 (6 bases). The CDR3 is 18 amino acids. V lost 0 bases, J lost 0 bases, and 15 bases lay in between. Germline CDR1 ENHRY, CDR2 SYGVKD. Here the CDR3 DNA reads TGTGCCATCAGTGAGTCGGGGGCAGGAACCTTCTCTGGAAACACCATATATTTT. Encoded protein: CAISESGAGTFSGNTIYF.

This chain uses TRBV28 with TRBJ2-7; 11 bases match TRBD1. The trim removed 6 bases at V and 3 bases at J, leaving 7 bases unmatched. Germline V gene sequence: CDR1 MDHEN, CDR2 SYDVKM. The CDR3 is 15 residues long. Here the CDR3 DNA reads TGTGCCAGCAGGTTACCCGGGACAGGGGGCTACGAGCAGTACTTC. Its protein is CASRLPGTGGYEQYF.

The J gene is TRBJ2-7, the V gene TRBV7-2; TRBD1 matches 9 bases. CDR1 is SGHTA, CDR2 FQGNSA, per germline. This CDR3 is built from 16 residues. Germline trimming cut 1 base from V and 2 bases from J; bases unmatched to any gene: 6. The CDR3 protein is CASSLDGTGTPYEQYF. DNA of the CDR3: TGTGCCAGCAGCTTAGACGGGACAGGGACCCCCTACGAGCAGTACTTC. Drawing the rest from reference TRBV7-2 and TRBJ2-7, the complete variable domain is GAGVSQSPSNKVTEKGKDVELRCDPISGHTALYWYRQSLGQGLEFLIYFQGNSAPDKSGLPSDRFSAERTGGSVSTLTIQRTQQEDSAVYLCASSLDGTGTPYEQYFGPGTRLTVT.

The chain couples TRBV6-1 to TRBJ1-1; D gene ambiguous. The CDR3 length is 14 residues. V was shortened by 1 base and J by 1 base, with 7 bases between the two germline ends. Per the germline V gene, CDR1 is MNHNS and CDR2 is SASEGT. The CDR3 reads CASSEGAENTEAFF. The CDR3, as DNA: TGTGCCAGCAGTGAAGGGGCAGAGAACACTGAAGCTTTCTTT.

This chain connects TRBV28 to TRBJ2-7, with 7 bases that match TRBD1. The CDR3 loop spans 12 amino acids. The V segment lost 5 bases and the J segment 10 bases; nucleotides outside the gene matches: 8. The germline CDR1 and CDR2 sequences are MDHEN and SYDVKM. CDR3 bases: TGTGCCAGCAGTCAGACAGGGAATGGCCAGTACTTC. Amino acids: CASSQTGNGQYF.

The CDR3, as DNA: TGTGCCAGCTCCAAAGCGCAGGGTGACTATGGCTACACCTTC. Amino acid sequence: CASSKAQGDYGYTF. The chain is built from TRBV25-1 and TRBJ1-2, with D perhaps TRBD1 (5 bases). From germline, CDR1 is MGHDK and CDR2 SYGVNS. V lost 8 bases, J lost 3 bases, and 16 bases lay in between. The CDR3 covers 14 residues.

This chain links TRBV28 with TRBJ2-2; D remains unclear. The germline V gene encodes CDR1 MDHEN and CDR2 SYDVKM. V lost 4 bases to trimming and J lost 6 bases, with 9 bases between them. The CDR3 loop spans 13 amino acids. CDR3 protein: CASSSLDPGELFF. The CDR3 nucleotides read TGTGCCAGCAGTTCGTTGGACCCCGGGGAGCTGTTTTTT.

The chain uses TRBV28 and TRBJ1-3; possibly TRBD1 for D (6 bases). CDR3 size: 13 residues. V was clipped by 8 bases and J by 2 bases, with 10 bases between them. Germline CDR1 and CDR2: MDHEN and SYDVKM. The CDR3 here is CASVEGAGNTIYF. In nucleotides, the CDR3 is TGTGCCAGCGTAGAGGGGGCTGGAAACACCATATATTTT.

The chain combines TRBV15 with TRBJ1-2; maybe TRBD1 (6 bases). Trimming removed 3 bases at V and 7 bases at J, with 15 bases between. Germline CDR1 and CDR2: LNHNV and YYDKDF (reference sequence). This CDR3 comprises 14 residues. In DNA form, the CDR3 reads TGTGCCACCAGCAGGGGTACCGGGGGCGCTGGCTACACCTTC. Its translation is CATSRGTGGAGYTF.

The gene calls are TRBV24-1 and TRBJ2-7; D may be TRBD1 or TRBD2 (5 bases each). Looked up from germline, CDR1 is KGHDR and CDR2 is SFDVKD. Trimming removed 3 bases at V and 1 base at J, with 18 bases between. This CDR3 has 17 amino acids. CDR3 loop: CATSDPRVEGLSYEQYF. In DNA form, the CDR3 reads TGTGCCACCAGTGATCCCCGAGTCGAGGGGCTGTCCTACGAGCAGTACTTC.